This T cell receptor (beta chain) was obtained from a study of T cell repertoires in cytomegalovirus infection. Turning to the study itself: As its CMV epitopes, the study selected recently identified HLA-C-restricted and well-studied HLA-B-restricted targets. Public TCR beta signatures were indicative of both CMV infection and a matching HLA type.

For this clonotype: Its antigen remains unknown.

TCRdb passed the reads through MiXCR, listing each CDR3 protein once. The repertoire includes approximately 730,000 distinct CDR3 sequences, about 29% of them detected once, and roughly 13% sits in the top ten. Study-wide points: Ex vivo, HLA-C-restricted CMV-specific TCR beta clonotypes prevailed over the rest of the response. Carriers of CMV plus the relevant HLA were identified by cumulative public TCR beta family frequency.

Per germline, CDR1 SGHDT and CDR2 YYEEEE. The V end lost 0 bases, the J end lost 6 bases, and 10 bases lay between the germline ends. The CDR3 sequence is 14 residues long. Here the sequenced sample was cultured CD8+ T cells from PBMCs, taken from culture after CMV antigen stimulation. The chain links TRBV5-6 to TRBJ1-5; possible D gene TRBD1, 5 bases. The TCR originated in a human donor in good health (CMV status not recorded). Some clones in this sample may be carry-over from other donors' samples. The CDR3 nucleotides read TGTGCCAGCAGCTTGGGCGGGGGTCTTCAGCCCCAGCATTTT. Translated: CASSLGGGLQPQHF.